Presented here are 10 T cell receptor beta chains from one specimen sequenced in a study of Tregs in tolerant kidney transplant recipients. Assay: immunoSEQ multiplex PCR; the TCRdb copy retains only in-frame clones and omits some. The sample yields around 230,000 clones, about 80% seen once. The specimen sequenced was CD4+ T cells from blood. These receptors were obtained from a human donor in good health.

The chain joins TRBV9 to TRBJ2-7, with D perhaps TRBD2 (5 bases). The CDR3 spans 16 residues. V was shortened by 4 bases and J by 1 base, with 18 bases between the two germline ends. Germline V gives CDR1 SGDLS, CDR2 YYNGEE. Here the CDR3 DNA reads TGTGCCAGCAGCCCAGAGGTTGCGAGAGGGTCCTACGAGCAGTACTTC. This translates into CASSPEVARGSYEQYF.

J is TRBJ2-5 and V is TRBV2; TRBD1 aligns across 8 bases. Germline loops: CDR1 SNHLY, CDR2 FYNNEI. The junction had 11 bases not matched to a gene; V was cut back by 10 bases and J by 4 bases. This CDR3 has 14 amino acids. CDR3 nucleotide sequence: TGTGCCAACCCTGGACAGGGAATAGGAGAGACCCAGTACTTC. Translated, it gives CANPGQGIGETQYF.

The chain joins TRBV2 to TRBJ2-3; D gene ambiguous. The germline V gene has CDR1 SNHLY and CDR2 FYNNEI. V shed 1 base and J shed 1 base, with 3 bases lying between them. This CDR3 is 13 amino acids long. The CDR3 loop is CASSEGGTDTQYF. CDR3 bases: TGTGCCAGCAGTGAAGGCGGCACAGATACGCAGTATTTT.

This clone has only one observation. The chain recombines TRBV5-6 with TRBJ2-5; D uncertain. The J call may not be correct, given that the DNA end is closer to TRBJ2-7. Germline values: CDR1 SGHDT, CDR2 YYEEEE. The CDR3 loop spans 14 amino acids. CDR3 sequence reads: CASSLDQPPYEQYF. The CDR3 DNA reads as TGTGCCAGCAGCTTGGACCAGCCTCCCTACGAGCAGTACTTC.

The V gene is TRBV2, the J gene TRBJ2-2; a weak D match, TRBD2 (5 bases). The CDR3 runs 14 residues. CDR1 is SNHLY and CDR2 is FYNNEI in the germline V gene. V was shortened by 6 bases and J by 7 bases, with 15 bases between the two germline ends. CDR3 residues: CASRLQGADGELFF. CDR3 in DNA: TGTGCCAGCAGACTTCAAGGAGCGGACGGGGAGCTGTTTTTT.

The chain employs TRBV11-3 and TRBJ2-1; 7 nucleotides agree with TRBD1. Losses at the gene ends were 1 base for V and 8 bases for J; bases not matched to a gene: 2. Per germline, CDR1 SGHNT and CDR2 YENEEA. The CDR3 runs to 13 residues. CDR3 in DNA: TGTGCCAGCAGCTTAGGGGACAGTTATGAGCAGTTCTTC. The encoded protein is CASSLGDSYEQFF.

Concerning this clone itself: This sample also contains other DNA sequences that code for the same CDR3. The V gene is TRBV5-1, the J gene TRBJ2-1; 11 bases match TRBD2. V gave up 4 bases and J gave up 4 bases; unmatched junction bases: 4. The CDR3 sequence is 15 residues long. Germline CDR1 is SGHRS and CDR2 is YFSETQ. CDR3 DNA: TGCGCCAGCAGCCTCGGGACTAGCGGTTACAATGAGCAGTTCTTC. It specifies CASSLGTSGYNEQFF.

V and J are TRBV30 and TRBJ1-1, with unresolved D. The CDR3 is made up of 14 amino acids. The V gene's germline CDR1 is GTSNPN and CDR2 SVGIG (reference sequence). With 0 bases removed from V and 2 bases from J, the gap between germline ends came to 10 bases. The CDR3 DNA sequence: TGTGCCTGGAGTGTTACCAGGCTTAACACTGAAGCTTTCTTT. As protein: CAWSVTRLNTEAFF.

The rearrangement joins TRBV30 to TRBJ1-5; the D gene is possibly TRBD1 (5 bases). CDR1 and CDR2 (germline): GTSNPN, SVGIG (reference sequence). Trimming left V 0 bases short and J 2 bases short, with 8 bases between. The CDR3 has 14 amino acids. The CDR3 region has the DNA TGTGCCTGGAGTGTAGGGGTAGGCAATCAGCCCCAGCATTTT. Amino acid sequence: CAWSVGVGNQPQHF.

This clone showed up just a few times. In nucleotides, the CDR3 is TGTGCCAGCAGCCCTGCTGGACAGGGGGGGCCAGATACGCAGTATTTT. It is translated as CASSPAGQGGPDTQYF. The chain employs TRBV7-9 and TRBJ2-3; 10 nucleotides agree with TRBD1. Germline trimming cut 5 bases from V and 4 bases from J; bases unmatched to any gene: 9. The V gene's germline CDR1 is SEHNR and CDR2 FQNEAQ (reference sequence). The CDR3 totals 16 residues.